The clone carrying this T cell receptor beta chain was seen only a few times. Its specificity is unknown. The data are from a study of cytomegalovirus exposure and HLA in healthy donors. Study observations and caveats: A later analysis showed that HLA-associated TCR beta chains had undergone more clonal expansion than equally common others. Sequencing likely produced, as an artifact, a cluster of highly shared sequence variants. Cytomegalovirus association was listed for around 180 TCR beta chains.

This PCR relied on a set of 60 Vbeta primers and 13 Jbeta primers. Assay used: immunoSEQ multiplex PCR; TCRdb lists only in-frame clones, some missing. The table includes about 130,000 clones, around 86% detected once. The V end lost 7 bases, the J end lost 11 bases, and 11 bases lay between the germline ends. The CDR3 spans 10 residues. Per the germline V gene, CDR1 is SGDLS and CDR2 is YYNGEE. The V call is TRBV9, the J call TRBJ2-3; TRBD1 might be the D (5 bases). This clonotype was obtained from a man aged 18 to 30 in good health and CMV-seronegative. The source material was PBMCs. CDR3 amino acids: CASGGQGQYF. The CDR3 DNA is TGTGCCAGCGGTGGTCAGGGGCAGTATTTT.